These 13 T cell receptor beta chains came from one sample sequenced in a study of T-cell reconstitution after alpha-beta-depleted transplantation in children. Library preparation (for TCRbeta) was performed with unique molecular identifiers. TCRdb re-derived calls from the PCR reads in MiXCR, one entry per CDR3 protein. This table holds 750,000 to 950,000 distinct CDR3 sequences, 16% found once. This specimen consisted of PBMCs, mostly from graft donor cells, obtained 360 days after TCRalphabeta/CD19-depleted stem cell transplant. Every receptor here comes from a male patient between 10 and 17 years old who had a stem cell transplant for acute lymphoblastic leukemia, so the T cells may come from the graft donor.

This chain links TRBV28 with TRBJ2-3, with D perhaps TRBD2 (7 bases). Germline V CDR1 and CDR2: MDHEN, SYDVKM. Trimming took off 6 bases at V and 3 bases at J, with 22 bases between the two ends. CDR3 length equals 17 residues. Here the CDR3 DNA reads TGTGCCAGCAGCCCACCCTGGGGGAGGGGGGTAACAGATACGCAGTATTTT. As protein: CASSPPWGRGVTDTQYF.

This clonotype was recorded a few times. The chain joins TRBV5-1 to TRBJ2-1, with D maybe TRBD1 (6 bases). The V end lost 1 base, the J end lost 6 bases, and 17 bases lay between the germline ends. This CDR3 has 16 residues. Per the germline V gene, CDR1 is SGHRS and CDR2 is YFSETQ. CDR3 nucleotides: TGCGCCAGCAGCTTGCGGACAGCCACCGCCAGCAATGAGCAGTTCTTC. Translation gives CASSLRTATASNEQFF.

This clonotype was recorded a few times. The gene calls are TRBV3-1 and TRBJ2-2; D call uncertain. Deletions cut 1 base from V and 2 bases from J, with 8 bases between. Germline-derived CDR1 and CDR2 are LGHDT and YNNKEL (reference sequence). The CDR3 consists of 15 residues. DNA for the CDR3: TGTGCCAGCAGCCAAGGACGGGCAAACACCGGGGAGCTGTTTTTT. Protein sequence: CASSQGRANTGELFF.

This clonotype was observed at least ten times. The chain employs TRBV12-3 or TRBV12-4 and TRBJ2-1; 7 bases align to TRBD2. This CDR3 spans 15 amino acids. Losses at the gene ends were 4 bases for V and 0 bases for J; bases not matched to a gene: 3. The CDR3 DNA sequence: TGTGCCAGCAGTTATTGGACTAGCTCCTACAATGAGCAGTTCTTC. Translating gives CASSYWTSSYNEQFF.

This clonotype was detected a few times. The chain joins TRBV5-1 to TRBJ2-1, with 11 bases that match TRBD2. The germline gives CDR1 SGHRS, CDR2 YFSETQ. With V trimmed by 1 base and J by 7 bases, 7 bases remained unmatched. The CDR3 sequence is 16 residues long. DNA for the CDR3: TGCGCCAGCAGCTTGCCCGGGACTAGCGGAGCAAATGAGCAGTTCTTC. It is translated as CASSLPGTSGANEQFF.

The rearrangement joins TRBV11-1 to TRBJ1-6; tentative D call: TRBD1 (5 bases). In germline, CDR1 is SGHAT, CDR2 FQDESV (reference sequence). V shed 5 bases and J shed 2 bases, with 19 bases lying between them. The CDR3 has 18 residues. As DNA, the CDR3 is TGTGCCAGCAGCCCCCGTAGCTGGGGACGCGCCTATAATTCACCCCTCCACTTT. Translation: CASSPRSWGRAYNSPLHF.

Notes on this clonotype: Germline and junction disagree at one end, which may indicate a read error. The V and J genes are TRBV5-1 and TRBJ1-6; no definite D call. CDR1 is SGHRS and CDR2 is YFSETQ in the germline V gene. This CDR3 contains 16 residues. The CDR3 region has the DNA TGCGCCAGCAGCTTGGTGGCAGCTCATCCCAATTCACCCCTCTACTTT. As protein: CASSLVAAHPNSPLYF.

In its sample, this clonotype was seen many times. The rearrangement joins TRBV21-1 to TRBJ2-1. TRBV21-1 is a recognized pseudogene. The CDR3 is 13 residues long. The CDR3 loop reads CASMQTGHNEQFF. DNA for the CDR3: TGTGCCAGCATGCAAACCGGGCACAATGAGCAGTTCTTC.

The rearrangement joins TRBV24-1 to TRBJ2-5; 8 bases map to TRBD1. CDR1 and CDR2 (germline): KGHDR, SFDVKD. The CDR3 consists of 16 residues. Trimming took 0 bases from V and 5 from J; bases not matched to a gene: 7. Written as DNA, the CDR3 is TGTGCCACCAGTGATTTGGGGACAGGTCCCTTGGAGACCCAGTACTTC. Its translation is CATSDLGTGPLETQYF.

This sequence joins TRBV13 and TRBJ2-7; TRBD2 matches at 11 bases. This CDR3 is 15 amino acids long. V was clipped by 5 bases and J by 2 bases; unmatched bases: 5. Germline V gene data show CDR1 as PRHDT and CDR2 as FYEKMQ (reference sequence). The DNA of the CDR3 is TGTGCCAGCAGCGATAGACTAGCGGGACCCTACGAGCAGTACTTC. It specifies CASSDRLAGPYEQYF.

Many counts were recorded for this clonotype. J is TRBJ2-3 and V is TRBV2; TRBD2 matches 10 bases. The CDR3 totals 16 residues. V was clipped by 8 bases and J by 1 base; unmatched bases: 9. CDR1 and CDR2 (germline): SNHLY, FYNNEI. CDR3 coding DNA: TGTGCCAGCTCGAGTCTAGCGGGAGCCGGCACAGATACGCAGTATTTT. Translated: CASSSLAGAGTDTQYF.

The rearrangement links TRBV24-1 to TRBJ2-7; 7 nucleotides match TRBD1. Germline V gene data show CDR1 as KGHDR and CDR2 as SFDVKD. This CDR3 spans 14 amino acids. Trimming cost V 4 bases and J 0 bases; bases outside gene matches: 2. The CDR3 loop reads CATSDGTVSYEQYF. In DNA, the CDR3 is TGTGCCACCAGTGACGGGACAGTCTCCTACGAGCAGTACTTC.

The chain employs TRBV5-6 and TRBJ2-7, with 8 bases aligning to TRBD1. V lost 2 bases, J lost 0 bases, and 7 bases stayed unmatched. CDR1 is SGHDT, CDR2 YYEEEE, per germline. The CDR3 is 16 residues long. In DNA, the CDR3 is TGTGCCAGCAGCTTAATGCAGGGGGCCACCTCCTACGAGCAGTACTTC. Protein: CASSLMQGATSYEQYF. The full variable domain, with the rest looked up from reference TRBV5-6 and TRBJ2-7, is DAGVTQSPTHLIKTRGQQVTLRCSPKSGHDTVSWYQQALGQGPQFIFQYYEEEERQRGNFPDRFSGHQFPNYSSELNVNALLLGDSALYLCASSLMQGATSYEQYFGPGTRLTVT.